The 30 T cell receptor beta chains in this list originate from one sample, sequenced in a study of high-grade serous ovarian cancer treatment subgroups. Tumor samples were obtained before definitive surgery or chemotherapy. TCRdb's table, derived via immunoSEQ multiplex PCR, lists solely in-frame clones and lacks some. The sample records some 10,000 clones, approximately 70% being singletons. The sequencing input was tumor tissue. Every receptor here comes from a human donor with high-grade serous ovarian cancer.

The chain recombines TRBV7-3 with TRBJ2-7; D possibly corresponds to TRBD2 (6 bases). V was trimmed by 1 base and J by 0 bases, leaving 13 bases between them. This CDR3 region has 16 residues. Germline V lookup: CDR1 SGHTA, CDR2 FQGTGA. CDR3 residues: CASSLRGRPNSYEQYF. CDR3 coding DNA: TGTGCCAGCAGCTTAAGAGGGAGGCCTAACTCCTACGAGCAGTACTTC.

This clone came up a few times. The rearrangement uses TRBV9 and TRBJ2-1, with 7 nucleotides matching TRBD2. Germline lookup yields CDR1 SGDLS and CDR2 YYNGEE. Trimming at V came to 0 bases and at J to 3 bases, leaving 6 bases not matched to a gene. The CDR3 is 16 amino acids. CDR3 DNA: TGTGCCAGCAGCGTAGTTGCGGGAGCAATCTACAATGAGCAGTTCTTC. Amino acids: CASSVVAGAIYNEQFF.

This clone was seen only a few times. This chain connects TRBV5-1 to TRBJ2-7; D not certain. CDR1 and CDR2 from the germline V gene are SGHRS and YFSETQ. The ends were cut back, 0 bases at V and 2 bases at J, with 9 bases in the middle. The CDR3 runs to 14 residues. The CDR3 sequence is CASSLEGSTYEQYF. For the CDR3, the DNA is TGCGCCAGCAGCTTGGAGGGCAGTACCTACGAGCAGTACTTC.

The CDR3 region has the DNA TGTGCCAGCAGCGCTAGCGGGATTCAAGAGACCCAGTACTTC. Translation: CASSASGIQETQYF. The chain has TRBV9 and TRBJ2-5; 9 bases are shared with TRBD2. The V and J ends lost 3 bases and 2 bases, in that order; junction bases with no gene match: 2. The CDR3 covers 14 residues. Germline V gene sequence: CDR1 SGDLS, CDR2 YYNGEE.

About this clone: This likely comes from a read error, as the CDR3 has no conserved phenylalanine or tryptophan at its end. The DNA is left out, because the CDR3 cannot be placed on it with certainty; the CDR3 is given as TCRdb lists it. The chain uses TRBV10-1 and TRBJ2-4; TRBD2 is the table's D call, not checked against the DNA. The CDR3 contains 11 residues when both ends are counted. Per the germline V gene, CDR1 is WNHNN and CDR2 is SYGVQD (reference sequence). The CDR3 protein is CASSVTDSLGV.

This clone was seen more than once but under ten times. The rearrangement joins TRBV29-1 to TRBJ2-7, with D perhaps assigned TRBD1 or TRBD2 (6 bases each). The V gene lost 3 bases and the J gene lost 0 bases, with 9 bases spanning the gap. From germline, CDR1 is SQVTM and CDR2 ANQGSEA. The CDR3 covers 13 residues. CDR3 amino acids: CSVERDNSYEQYF. CDR3 DNA sequence: TGCAGCGTTGAGCGGGACAACTCCTACGAGCAGTACTTC.

The chain combines TRBV7-3 with TRBJ2-7, with 7 nucleotides matching TRBD1. CDR3 length: 13 amino acids. V lost 4 bases to trimming and J lost 3 bases; unmatched junction nucleotides: 3. CDR1 and CDR2 (germline): SGHTA, FQGTGA. The CDR3 sequence: CASSSYRGYEQYF. The DNA for the CDR3 is TGTGCCAGCAGCTCCTACAGGGGCTACGAGCAGTACTTC.

The chain combines TRBV7-2 with TRBJ2-5; no definite D call. Trimming removed 0 bases from V and 5 bases from J, with 1 base in between. This CDR3 has 11 amino acids. Germline V CDR1 and CDR2: SGHTA, FQGNSA. CDR3 amino acids: CASSLAETQYF. CDR3 coding DNA: TGTGCCAGCAGCTTAGCGGAGACCCAGTACTTC.

The chain uses TRBV29-1 and TRBJ1-5, with TRBD1 as a possible D gene (5 bases). The germline V gene encodes CDR1 SQVTM and CDR2 ANQGSEA. This CDR3 region has 12 residues. V was shortened by 5 bases and J by 7 bases, with 12 bases between the two germline ends. The CDR3 region is CSVNLEGQPQHF. CDR3 nucleotides: TGCAGCGTTAATTTGGAGGGGCAGCCCCAGCATTTT. The full variable domain, rest sourced from reference TRBV29-1 and TRBJ1-5, is SAVISQKPSRDICQRGTSLTIQCQVDSQVTMMFWYRQQPGQSLTLIATANQGSEATYESGFVIDKFPISRPNLTFSTLTVSNMSPEDSSIYLCSVNLEGQPQHFGDGTRLSIL.

J is TRBJ2-3 and V is TRBV5-1; D possibly uses TRBD1 or TRBD2 (5 bases each). The CDR3 runs 14 residues. Looked up from germline, CDR1 is SGHRS and CDR2 is YFSETQ. Deletions cut 4 bases from V and 5 bases from J, with 14 bases between. The CDR3 here is CASSRDETGDTQYF. The CDR3 bases are TGCGCCAGCAGCCGGGACGAGACGGGAGATACGCAGTATTTT.

This chain connects TRBV9 to TRBJ2-1; D unclear. Germline V lookup: CDR1 SGDLS, CDR2 YYNGEE. This CDR3 has 16 residues. Trimming cost V 2 bases and J 0 bases, with 12 bases left between them. The CDR3 DNA sequence: TGTGCCAGCAGCGTTGATAGCCGGAGCTCCTACAATGAGCAGTTCTTC. Translation: CASSVDSRSSYNEQFF.

This clone is categorized as medium-sized. The gene calls are TRBV7-2 and TRBJ2-3; D remains unclear. In germline, CDR1 is SGHTA, CDR2 FQGNSA. The CDR3 is 13 amino acids. V was pared by 1 base and J by 6 bases, with 8 bases between. CDR3 residues: CASSLDLRDTQYF. Written as DNA, the CDR3 is TGTGCCAGCAGCTTAGATCTAAGGGATACGCAGTATTTT.

The chain joins TRBV2 to TRBJ1-1; tentatively, D is TRBD1 (5 bases). Germline CDR1 is SNHLY and CDR2 is FYNNEI. The CDR3 runs to 13 residues. V was trimmed by 6 bases and J by 2 bases, leaving 10 bases between them. The CDR3 DNA sequence: TGTGCCAGCAGGTACAGGACCAACACTGAAGCTTTCTTT. Translated: CASRYRTNTEAFF.

Comment on this clone: Germline and junction disagree at one end, which may indicate a read error. The V and J genes are TRBV2 and TRBJ2-1; 10 nucleotides line up with TRBD2. CDR3 length equals 15 residues. Looked up from germline, CDR1 is SNHLY and CDR2 is FYNNEI. The CDR3 sequence: CASSEAGGGSNEQFF. The CDR3 DNA reads as TGTGCCAGCAGCGAAGCGGGAGGGGGGTCGAATGAGCAGTTCTTC.

This clone was picked up one time. V and J are TRBV7-9 and TRBJ1-5; 12 bases line up with TRBD1. Trimming at V came to 5 bases and at J to 7 bases, leaving 9 bases not matched to a gene. The CDR3 totals 16 residues. Germline CDR1 reads SEHNR; CDR2 reads FQNEAQ (reference sequence). Here the CDR3 DNA reads TGTGCCAGCAGCGCGCCGGGACAGGGGGCGGGCCAGCCCCAGCATTTT. Its translation is CASSAPGQGAGQPQHF.

This clone was counted only a few times. The chain combines TRBV27 with TRBJ2-7; possible D gene TRBD2, 5 bases. V was cut by 3 bases and J by 2 bases, with 11 bases left in between. Germline CDR1 and CDR2: MNHEY and SMNVEV (reference sequence). The CDR3 loop spans 14 amino acids. The CDR3 DNA is TGTGCCAGCAGTTTGTACTTGGGAGCCTACGAGCAGTACTTC. Protein: CASSLYLGAYEQYF.

The rearrangement uses TRBV19 and TRBJ2-1, with 8 positions matching TRBD2. Germline V gene lookup returns CDR1 LNHDA and CDR2 SQIVND (reference sequence). With 2 bases clipped from V and 7 bases from J, the junction kept 7 bases outside the gene matches. This CDR3 region has 15 residues. CDR3 region: CASSISSSGGNEQFF. The CDR3 bases are TGTGCCAGTAGTATATCGTCCAGCGGGGGAAATGAGCAGTTCTTC. Looking up the rest from reference TRBV19 and TRBJ2-1 gives the full variable domain: DGGITQSPKYLFRKEGQNVTLSCEQNLNHDAMYWYRQDPGQGLRLIYYSQIVNDFQKGDIAEGYSVSREKKESFPLTVTSAQKNPTAFYLCASSISSSGGNEQFFGPGTRLTVL.

The chain combines TRBV5-1 with TRBJ2-3, with 7 bases matching TRBD2. With V trimmed by 0 bases and J by 7 bases, 8 bases remained unmatched. The CDR3 runs to 15 residues. Germline V gene sequence: CDR1 SGHRS, CDR2 YFSETQ. The DNA of the CDR3 is TGCGCCAGCAGCTTGGGTAGCGGGCCTTTGAATACGCAGTATTTT. Encoded protein: CASSLGSGPLNTQYF.

The chain couples TRBV5-6 to TRBJ2-1; unclear D gene. The length of the CDR3 is 11 residues. V was pared by 0 bases and J by 8 bases, with 3 bases between. Per the germline V gene, CDR1 is SGHDT and CDR2 is YYEEEE. Here the CDR3 reads CASSLGYEQFF. CDR3 DNA sequence: TGTGCCAGCAGCTTGGGTTATGAGCAGTTCTTC.

The genes are TRBV13 and TRBJ1-2; TRBD1 might be the D (6 bases). Trimming pared 6 bases from V and 3 bases from J, leaving 23 bases between. Germline CDR1 reads PRHDT; CDR2 reads FYEKMQ (reference sequence). This CDR3 has 17 amino acids. The chain's CDR3 is CASSGATGTATYYGYTF. CDR3 nucleotides: TGTGCCAGCAGTGGGGCGACAGGAACAGCAACCTACTATGGCTACACCTTC.

The chain has TRBV11-2 and TRBJ1-3; possibly TRBD1 for D (5 bases). Between the trimmed V and J ends, which lost 7 bases and 3 bases, there was a span of 13 bases. The V gene's germline CDR1 is SGHAT and CDR2 FQNNGV. This CDR3 contains 14 residues. The CDR3 region has the DNA TGTGCCAGCAACCCTTGGGGCAGTGGAAACACCATATATTTT. This codes for CASNPWGSGNTIYF.

In its sample, this clone is medium-sized. The V gene is TRBV14, the J gene TRBJ1-2, with unresolved D. The CDR3 runs to 13 residues. Germline-derived CDR1 and CDR2 are SGHDN and FVKESK. Trimming left V 3 bases short and J 8 bases short, with 13 bases between. CDR3 protein: CASSQSAGYGYTF. The CDR3 DNA reads as TGTGCCAGCAGCCAGTCGGCGGGGTACGGCTACACCTTC.

The chain couples TRBV12-5 to TRBJ1-1; the D is unclear. The CDR3 totals 16 residues. Germline CDR1 is LGHNT and CDR2 is FRNRAP. Trimming shortened V by 5 bases and J by 5 bases, and 21 bases separated the two germline ends. The CDR3 region is CASGAYYDGEKTEAFF. Here the CDR3 DNA reads TGTGCTAGTGGTGCCTATTACGATGGAGAAAAAACTGAAGCTTTCTTT. The variable domain in full, completed from reference TRBV12-5 and TRBJ1-1, reads DARVTQTPRHKVTEMGQEVTMRCQPILGHNTVFWYRQTMMQGLELLAYFRNRAPLDDSGMPKDRFSAEMPDATLATLKIQPSEPRDSAVYFCASGAYYDGEKTEAFFGQGTRLTVV.

The rearrangement uses TRBV5-4 and TRBJ2-7; weak D call: TRBD2 (6 bases). The germline gives CDR1 SGHNT, CDR2 YYREEE (reference sequence). The CDR3 contains 14 residues. V lost 2 bases and J 0 bases, leaving 9 bases between the germline ends. CDR3: CASSFIGSSYEQYF. CDR3 sequence (DNA): TGTGCCAGCAGCTTCATCGGGAGCTCCTACGAGCAGTACTTC. The whole variable domain, filled in from reference TRBV5-4 and TRBJ2-7, reads ETGVTQSPTHLIKTRGQQVTLRCSSQSGHNTVSWYQQALGQGPQFIFQYYREEENGRGNFPPRFSGLQFPNYSSELNVNALELDDSALYLCASSFIGSSYEQYFGPGTRLTVT.

Details on this clone: Other DNA variants within this sample encode the same CDR3. The V call is TRBV30, the J call TRBJ2-2, with D unclear. In germline, CDR1 is GTSNPN, CDR2 SVGIG (reference sequence). The CDR3 is made up of 12 amino acids. Trimming cost V 0 bases and J 9 bases, with 8 bases left between them. The CDR3 here is CAWSVKVRELFF. The CDR3 region has the DNA TGTGCCTGGAGTGTCAAGGTCAGGGAGCTGTTTTTT.

The rearrangement links TRBV18 to TRBJ1-5, with 9 bases fitting TRBD1. J was trimmed by 0 bases and V by 2 bases; bases with no gene match: 5. This CDR3 is 17 amino acids long. Germline V gene data show CDR1 as KGHSH and CDR2 as LQKENI. The CDR3 sequence is CASSPSGQGYSNQPQHF. The CDR3, as DNA: TGTGCCAGCTCACCATCTGGACAGGGGTATAGCAATCAGCCCCAGCATTTT.

The V and J genes are TRBV7-3 and TRBJ2-6, with 14 bases identical to TRBD2. V trimming: 5 bases; J trimming: 2 bases; junction bases outside the gene matches: 5. The length of the CDR3 is 18 residues. Germline loops: CDR1 SGHTA, CDR2 FQGTGA. This chain's CDR3 is CASSKTSGRAAGANVLTF. The CDR3 nucleotides are TGTGCCAGCAGCAAGACTAGCGGGAGGGCCGCTGGGGCCAACGTCCTGACTTTC.

This clone was seen more than once but under ten times. The chain joins TRBV6-4 to TRBJ1-1; unclear D gene. Germline assignment: CDR1 MRHNA and CDR2 SNTAGT. V lost 4 bases and J 3 bases, leaving 9 bases between the germline ends. The CDR3 consists of 13 residues. The CDR3 nucleotides read TGTGCCAGCAGTGTTGGGAGGGACACTGAAGCTTTCTTT. Translated, it gives CASSVGRDTEAFF.

Written as DNA, the CDR3 is TGTGCCAGCAGTCCCTTGAGCGGGAGTGGCAATGAGCAGTTCTTC. Protein product: CASSPLSGSGNEQFF. The rearrangement joins TRBV6-1 to TRBJ2-1; 8 nucleotides agree with TRBD2. Unmatched junction bases numbered 9, after V lost 5 bases and J lost 6 bases. Germline V lookup: CDR1 MNHNS, CDR2 SASEGT. The CDR3 covers 15 residues.

This chain joins TRBV11-3 and TRBJ2-7; 8 bases agree with TRBD2. V shed 3 bases, J shed 3 bases, and the junction held 7 bases outside the gene matches. The CDR3 loop spans 15 amino acids. From germline, CDR1 is SGHNT and CDR2 YENEEA. CDR3: CASSFLPGLGYEQYF. Here the CDR3 DNA reads TGTGCCAGCAGCTTCCTACCGGGACTAGGCTACGAGCAGTACTTC.